This TCR beta chain was observed in a study of technical replicates of blood from several donors. Profiled with immunoSEQ multiplex PCR; TCRdb holds only in-frame clones, not every one. The sample carries approximately 75,000 clones, about 97% recorded once. This CDR3 has 13 residues. Germline V CDR1 and CDR2: SGHDT, YYEEEE. V lost 3 bases and J lost 5; bases outside the gene matches: 1. This receptor was identified in a human donor in good health. The sample consisted of T cells isolated from PBMCs. The chain combines TRBV5-6 with TRBJ1-1; 10 nucleotides align to TRBD1. CDR3 coding DNA: TGTGCCAGCAGCTGGACAGGGGGGACTGAAGCTTTCTTT. This gives the protein CASSWTGGTEAFF. The variable domain in full, with the rest retrieved from reference TRBV5-6 and TRBJ1-1, is DAGVTQSPTHLIKTRGQQVTLRCSPKSGHDTVSWYQQALGQGPQFIFQYYEEEERQRGNFPDRFSGHQFPNYSSELNVNALLLGDSALYLCASSWTGGTEAFFGQGTRLTVV.